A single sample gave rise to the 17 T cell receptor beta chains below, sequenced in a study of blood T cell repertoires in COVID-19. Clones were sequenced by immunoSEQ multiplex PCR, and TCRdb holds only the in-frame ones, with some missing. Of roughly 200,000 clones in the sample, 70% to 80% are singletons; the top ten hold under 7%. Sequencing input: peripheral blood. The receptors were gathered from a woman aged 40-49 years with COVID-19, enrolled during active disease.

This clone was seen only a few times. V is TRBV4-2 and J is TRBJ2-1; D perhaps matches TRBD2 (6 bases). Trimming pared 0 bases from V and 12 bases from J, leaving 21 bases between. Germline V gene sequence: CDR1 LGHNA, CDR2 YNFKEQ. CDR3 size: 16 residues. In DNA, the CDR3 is TGTGCCAGCAGCCAAGATGCGGGGACTCCCTTCCGGGGGCAGTTCTTC. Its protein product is CASSQDAGTPFRGQFF.

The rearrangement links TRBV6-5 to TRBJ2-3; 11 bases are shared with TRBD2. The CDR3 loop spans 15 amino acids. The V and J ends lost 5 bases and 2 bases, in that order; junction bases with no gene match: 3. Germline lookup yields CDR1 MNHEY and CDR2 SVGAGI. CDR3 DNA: TGTGCCAGCAGTCGACTAGCGGGGTCCACAGATACGCAGTATTTT. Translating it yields CASSRLAGSTDTQYF.

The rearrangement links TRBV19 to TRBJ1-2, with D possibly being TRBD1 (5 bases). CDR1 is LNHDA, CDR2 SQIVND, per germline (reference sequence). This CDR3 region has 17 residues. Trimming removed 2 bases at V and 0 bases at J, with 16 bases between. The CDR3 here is CASSISKAAGANYGYTF. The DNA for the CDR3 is TGTGCCAGTAGTATATCGAAGGCCGCGGGGGCTAACTATGGCTACACCTTC.

CDR3 residues: CASSIPLTGMAGELFF. CDR3 nucleotide sequence: TGTGCCAGTAGTATACCATTGACAGGGATGGCCGGGGAGCTGTTTTTT. The chain has TRBV19 and TRBJ2-2, with 7 bases that match TRBD1. Trimming at V came to 2 bases and at J to 6 bases, leaving 9 bases not matched to a gene. Per germline, CDR1 LNHDA and CDR2 SQIVND (reference sequence). CDR3 size: 16 residues.

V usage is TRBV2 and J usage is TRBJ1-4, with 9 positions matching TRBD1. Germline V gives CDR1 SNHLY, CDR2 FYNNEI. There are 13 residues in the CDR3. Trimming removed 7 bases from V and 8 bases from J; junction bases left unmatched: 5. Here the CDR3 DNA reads TGTGCCAGCACGGGACAGGGTATGGAAAAACTGTTTTTT. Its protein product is CASTGQGMEKLFF. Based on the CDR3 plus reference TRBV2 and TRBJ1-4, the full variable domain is EPEVTQTPSHQVTQMGQEVILRCVPISNHLYFYWYRQILGQKVEFLVSFYNNEISEKSEIFDDQFSVERPDGSNFTLKIRSTKLEDSAMYFCASTGQGMEKLFFGSGTQLSVL.

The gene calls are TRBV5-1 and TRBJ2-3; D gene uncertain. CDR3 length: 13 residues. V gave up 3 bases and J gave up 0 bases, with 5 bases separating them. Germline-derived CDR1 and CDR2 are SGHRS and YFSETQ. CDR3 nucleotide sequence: TGCGCCAGCAGCTACTCTAGCACAGATACGCAGTATTTT. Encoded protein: CASSYSSTDTQYF.

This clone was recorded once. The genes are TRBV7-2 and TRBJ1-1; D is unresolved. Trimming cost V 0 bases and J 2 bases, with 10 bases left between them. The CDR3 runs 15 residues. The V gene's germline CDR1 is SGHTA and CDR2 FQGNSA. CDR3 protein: CASSLALTLNTEAFF. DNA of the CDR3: TGTGCCAGCAGCTTAGCTCTGACATTAAACACTGAAGCTTTCTTT. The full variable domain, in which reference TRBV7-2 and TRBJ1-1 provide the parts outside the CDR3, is GAGVSQSPSNKVTEKGKDVELRCDPISGHTALYWYRQSLGQGLEFLIYFQGNSAPDKSGLPSDRFSAERTGGSVSTLTIQRTQQEDSAVYLCASSLALTLNTEAFFGQGTRLTVV.

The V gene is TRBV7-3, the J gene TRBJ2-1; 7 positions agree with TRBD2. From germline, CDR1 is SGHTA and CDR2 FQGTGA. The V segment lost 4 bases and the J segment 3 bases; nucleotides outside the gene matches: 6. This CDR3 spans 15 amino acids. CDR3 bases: TGTGCCAGCAGCTCCGGGACTATTGACTACAATGAGCAGTTCTTC. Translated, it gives CASSSGTIDYNEQFF.

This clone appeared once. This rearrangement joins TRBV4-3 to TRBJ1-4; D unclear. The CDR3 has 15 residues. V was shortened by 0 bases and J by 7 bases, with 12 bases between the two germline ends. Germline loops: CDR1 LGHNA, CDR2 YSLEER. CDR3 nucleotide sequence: TGCGCCAGCAGCCAAGATGAGGATATGGCTGAAAAACTGTTTTTT. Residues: CASSQDEDMAEKLFF.

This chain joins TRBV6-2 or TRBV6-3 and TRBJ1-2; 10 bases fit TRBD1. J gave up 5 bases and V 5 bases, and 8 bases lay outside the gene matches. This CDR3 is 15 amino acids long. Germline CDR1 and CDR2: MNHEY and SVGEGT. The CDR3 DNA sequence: TGTGCCAGCAGTATCTCCCGGGACAGGGGATATGGCTACACCTTC. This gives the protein CASSISRDRGYGYTF.

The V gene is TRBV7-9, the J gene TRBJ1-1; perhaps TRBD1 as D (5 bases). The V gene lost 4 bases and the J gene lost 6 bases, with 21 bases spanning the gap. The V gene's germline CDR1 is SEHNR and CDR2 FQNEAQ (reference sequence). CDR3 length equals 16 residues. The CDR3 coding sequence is TGTGCCAGCAGCTCCTACGGGGAGGGGATAGGGGCTGAAGCTTTCTTT. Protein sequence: CASSSYGEGIGAEAFF.

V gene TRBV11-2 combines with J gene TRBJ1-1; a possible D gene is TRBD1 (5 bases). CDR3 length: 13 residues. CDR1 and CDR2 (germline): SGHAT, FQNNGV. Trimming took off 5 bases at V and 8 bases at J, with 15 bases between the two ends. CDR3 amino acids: CASSRGVQDEAFF. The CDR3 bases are TGTGCCAGCAGCCGAGGAGTACAGGACGAAGCTTTCTTT.

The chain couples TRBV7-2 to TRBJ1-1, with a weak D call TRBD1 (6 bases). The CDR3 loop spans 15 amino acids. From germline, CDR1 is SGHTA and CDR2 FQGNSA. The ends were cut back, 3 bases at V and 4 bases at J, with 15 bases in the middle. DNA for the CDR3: TGTGCCAGCAGCTTTAGTGTAGGGGGTGGCACTGAAGCTTTCTTT. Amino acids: CASSFSVGGGTEAFF.

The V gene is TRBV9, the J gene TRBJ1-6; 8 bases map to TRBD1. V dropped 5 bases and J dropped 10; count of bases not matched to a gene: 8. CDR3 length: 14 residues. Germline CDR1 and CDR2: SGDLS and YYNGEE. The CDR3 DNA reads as TGTGCCAGCAGTTCCGGGACAGGAGGATCACCCCTCCACTTT. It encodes CASSSGTGGSPLHF.

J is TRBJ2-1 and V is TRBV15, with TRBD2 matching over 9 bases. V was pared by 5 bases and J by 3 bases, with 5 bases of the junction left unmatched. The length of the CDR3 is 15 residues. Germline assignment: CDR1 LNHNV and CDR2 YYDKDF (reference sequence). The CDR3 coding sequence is TGTGCCACCAGCGGGGCAGCGGGGGGCTACAATGAGCAGTTCTTC. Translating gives CATSGAAGGYNEQFF.

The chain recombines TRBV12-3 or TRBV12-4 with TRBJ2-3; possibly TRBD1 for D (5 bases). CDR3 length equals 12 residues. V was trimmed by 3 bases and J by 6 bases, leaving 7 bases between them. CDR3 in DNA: TGTGCCAGCAGTTTTCAGGGCGATACGCAGTATTTT. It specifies CASSFQGDTQYF.

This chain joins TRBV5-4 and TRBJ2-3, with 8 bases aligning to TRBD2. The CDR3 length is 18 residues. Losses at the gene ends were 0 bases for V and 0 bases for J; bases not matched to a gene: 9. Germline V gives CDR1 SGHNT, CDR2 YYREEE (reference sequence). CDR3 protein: CASSLEAGDSISTDTQYF. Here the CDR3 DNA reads TGTGCCAGCAGCTTGGAAGCGGGAGACTCAATCAGCACAGATACGCAGTATTTT.